A selection of T cell receptor beta chains follows, all from one sample in a study of blood T cell repertoires in COVID-19. Sequenced by immunoSEQ multiplex PCR; TCRdb stores in-frame clones only, minus some. The sample contains tens of thousands of clones, about 83% of which appear only once. The sample taken for sequencing was peripheral blood. The receptors were gathered from a human donor in a cohort sampled during active COVID-19. The CDR3 runs from the conserved cysteine through the conserved F or W. The D gene is left open where the match is weak. Size tells how often a clone was seen (once, few, many) or the class of an expanded clone, and some rows leave it out.

>TRBV28|TRBJ2-2|TRBD2|.
CASLGLGPGELFF
TGTGCCAGCTTGGGACTAGGCCCCGGGGAGCTGTTTTTT
>TRBV5-6|TRBJ1-1|TRBD1|.
CASSVPGGRTEAFF
TGTGCCAGCAGCGTACCAGGGGGGCGCACTGAAGCTTTCTTT
>TRBV3-1/TRBV3-2|TRBJ1-4|TRBD1|.
CASSRRTGEGEKLFF
TGTGCCAGCAGTCGACGGACAGGGGAGGGTGAAAAACTGTTTTTT
>TRBV21-1|TRBJ2-2|.|.
CASSKKGQGGNTGELFF
TGTGCCAGCAGCAAGAAGGGACAGGGTGGGAACACCGGGGAGCTGTTTTTT
>TRBV11-2|TRBJ2-2|.|.
CASSLVARGELFF
TGTGCCAGCAGCTTAGTGGCCAGGGGGGAGCTGTTTTTT
>TRBV6-5|TRBJ2-1|TRBD2|.
CASSWGLAGGNEQFF
TGTGCCAGCAGTTGGGGACTAGCGGGGGGTAATGAGCAGTTCTTC
>TRBV9|TRBJ2-3|.|.
CASSARRGLRGTDTQYF
TGTGCCAGCAGCGCCCGGAGGGGGCTTCGGGGCACAGATACGCAGTATTTT
>TRBV3-1/TRBV3-2|TRBJ1-1|.|.
CASSQGHKNTEAFF
TGTGCCAGCAGCCAAGGCCACAAAAACACTGAAGCTTTCTTT
>TRBV5-4|TRBJ2-6|.|.
CASSSQLSGANVLTF
TGTGCCAGCAGCTCACAGCTCTCTGGGGCCAACGTCCTGACTTTC
>TRBV28|TRBJ2-6|TRBD2|.
CASSSFGLAAYSGANVLTF
TGTGCCAGCTCTTCCTTCGGGCTAGCGGCCTACTCTGGGGCCAACGTCCTGACTTTC
>TRBV19|TRBJ2-3|.|few
CASSIQVSTDTQYF
TGTGCCAGTAGTATACAGGTTAGCACAGATACGCAGTATTTT
>TRBV9|TRBJ1-2|.|.
CASSVPPTGNYGYTF
TGTGCCAGCAGCGTACCACCGACGGGAAACTATGGCTACACCTTC
>TRBV5-4|TRBJ2-7|.|.
CASSLDRAIYEQYF
TGTGCCAGCAGCTTGGACAGGGCGATCTACGAGCAGTACTTC
>TRBV21-1|TRBJ2-7|.|.
CASSEYRKQYF
TGTGCCAGCAGCGAATACAGAAAGCAGTACTTC
>TRBV3-1/TRBV3-2|TRBJ1-3|TRBD1|.
CASTPRGQGVSGNTIYF
TGTGCCAGCACCCCAAGGGGACAGGGAGTCTCTGGAAACACCATATATTTT
>TRBV9|TRBJ1-3|.|.
CASSVGGQTSGNTIYF
TGTGCCAGCAGCGTAGGTGGACAGACCTCTGGAAACACCATATATTTT
>TRBV28|TRBJ2-7|.|few
CASSLVGSEQYF
TGTGCCAGCAGTTTGGTGGGGAGCGAGCAGTACTTC
>TRBV10-1|TRBJ2-3|.|.
CASSARGTDTQYF
TGCGCCAGCAGTGCAAGGGGGACAGATACGCAGTATTTT
>TRBV19|TRBJ2-5|TRBD2|.
CASSKKVPAGGETQYF
TGTGCCAGTAGTAAGAAAGTCCCAGCGGGAGGGGAGACCCAGTACTTC
>TRBV29-1|TRBJ2-5|TRBD2|.
CSVESPSGGGGETQYF
TGCAGCGTTGAATCCCCTAGCGGGGGGGGAGGAGAGACCCAGTACTTC